What follows describes a single T cell receptor beta chain. What it binds is not known. This sample was included in a study of blood T cells in healthy people across ages. Whole-study context: About one barcoded beta molecule per two T cells came from capture by template switching.

Overall study findings and caveats: Naive CD4+ cells and diversity were both higher in long-lived donors than in aged donors.

The donors, aged roughly 6 to 100, were healthy Caucasians from Russia. A second about 6 to 12 cycle PCR used barcoded and J-beta primers. TCRdb analysed the 5' RACE reads with MiXCR anew, one entry per CDR3 protein. The top ten hold 25% to 30% of the sample, which has 800,000 or so distinct CDR3 sequences, 62% seen once. Sequencing was performed on blood. This clonotype was sampled from a man aged 25-45 years in good health.

In DNA form, the CDR3 reads TGTGCCAGCAGCCAAGACGACCGACGGGCTAGCGGGCGCACAGATACGCAGTATTTT. Its protein product is CASSQDDRRASGRTDTQYF. The chain has TRBV4-2 and TRBJ2-3; 8 positions agree with TRBD2. The CDR3 runs to 19 residues. V was pared by 0 bases and J by 1 base, with 12 bases of the junction left unmatched. The germline gives CDR1 LGHNA, CDR2 YNFKEQ.